This T cell receptor (beta chain) emerged from a study of cytomegalovirus exposure and HLA in healthy donors. A remark on this clone: Its antigen remains unidentified.

Amplification used 60 Vbeta primers and 13 Jbeta primers. Measured with immunoSEQ multiplex PCR; TCRdb has only the in-frame clones, and not every one. Here the sample spans over 100,000 clones, 75% to 85% being singletons. J was trimmed by 6 bases and V by 1 base; bases with no gene match: 9. The V gene's germline CDR1 is KGHSH and CDR2 LQKENI. The CDR3 sequence is 16 residues long. Whole-study findings and limits: V segments that were indistinguishable, TRBV6-2 and TRBV6-3 among them, were omitted from analysis.

Source material: PBMCs. The sequence was obtained from a male donor in good health and CMV-seronegative. The chain is built from TRBV18 and TRBJ2-3; 8 nucleotides align to TRBD2. This CDR3 reads CASSPRVGGAGDTQYF. Here the CDR3 DNA reads TGTGCCAGCTCACCACGCGTCGGGGGGGCCGGGGATACGCAGTATTTT. The whole variable domain, filled in from reference TRBV18 and TRBJ2-3, reads NAGVMQNPRHLVRRRGQEARLRCSPMKGHSHVYWYRQLPEEGLKFMVYLQKENIIDESGMPKERFSAEFPKEGPSILRIQQVVRGDSAAYFCASSPRVGGAGDTQYFGPGTRLTVL.